This passage covers 6 T cell receptor beta chains from one sample sequenced in a study of blood T cell repertoires in COVID-19. Measured with immunoSEQ multiplex PCR; TCRdb has only the in-frame clones, and not every one. The repertoire holds 110,000 or so clones, with around 90% as singletons. The sample taken for sequencing was peripheral blood. Receptors were obtained from a human donor in a cohort sampled during active COVID-19.

The V call is TRBV6-5, the J call TRBJ2-7, with 10 bases lining up with TRBD2. The CDR3 totals 15 residues. Germline trimming cut 6 bases from V and 4 bases from J; bases unmatched to any gene: 9. The germline CDR1 and CDR2 sequences are MNHEY and SVGAGI. CDR3 in amino acids: CASRDDSGGSYEQYF. The CDR3, as DNA: TGTGCCAGCAGAGACGATAGCGGGGGGAGTTACGAGCAGTACTTC.

CDR3 protein: CASSEYLPAGGPNEQFF. In nucleotides, the CDR3 is TGTGCCAGCAGTGAATATTTGCCAGCGGGAGGGCCGAATGAGCAGTTCTTC. The V call is TRBV25-1, the J call TRBJ2-1; 10 nucleotides match TRBD2. The CDR3 has 17 residues. V gave up 0 bases and J gave up 7 bases; unmatched junction bases: 9. The germline V gene has CDR1 MGHDK and CDR2 SYGVNS.

This clone was detected a few times. CDR3 in DNA: TGTGCCAGCAGTTACGATACAGGGGTTAATTCACCCCTCCACTTT. It specifies CASSYDTGVNSPLHF. The gene calls are TRBV6-5 and TRBJ1-6; 7 nucleotides align to TRBD1. Germline values: CDR1 MNHEY, CDR2 SVGAGI. The CDR3 is 15 amino acids. V lost 2 bases and J lost 6; bases outside the gene matches: 4.

This clone was counted between two and nine times. This chain joins TRBV27 and TRBJ2-5, with D tentatively TRBD1 (5 bases). Trimming took 1 base from V and 1 from J, leaving 7 bases between them. This CDR3 spans 14 amino acids. From germline, CDR1 is MNHEY and CDR2 SMNVEV (reference sequence). The CDR3 bases are TGTGCCAGCAGTTTATGGGGCCCCCAAGAGACCCAGTACTTC. Translation gives CASSLWGPQETQYF.

The genes are TRBV29-1 and TRBJ1-3, with TRBD1 as a possible D gene (6 bases). The CDR3 length is 14 residues. Trimming stripped 2 bases from V and 4 bases from J, with 12 bases between. Per germline, CDR1 SQVTM and CDR2 ANQGSEA. The CDR3 loop reads CSVETTGIGNTIYF. The CDR3 bases are TGCAGCGTTGAAACCACAGGGATAGGAAACACCATATATTTT.

This chain joins TRBV5-1 and TRBJ1-4; a weak D match, TRBD1 (6 bases). Trimming stripped 3 bases from V and 3 bases from J, with 12 bases between. The V gene's germline CDR1 is SGHRS and CDR2 YFSETQ. There are 15 residues in the CDR3. In nucleotides, the CDR3 is TGCGCCAGCAGCTCGACTGGGGGCCCTAATGAAAAACTGTTTTTT. It encodes CASSSTGGPNEKLFF. The full variable domain, completed using reference TRBV5-1 and TRBJ1-4, is KAGVTQTPRYLIKTRGQQVTLSCSPISGHRSVSWYQQTPGQGLQFLFEYFSETQRNKGNFPGRFSGRQFSNSRSEMNVSTLELGDSALYLCASSSTGGPNEKLFFGSGTQLSVL.